Each of the 19 T cell receptor beta chains below was sequenced from the same sample in a study of beta chain features in type 1 diabetes. Overall study results and limits: TCRB CDR3s were moderately but significantly shorter in Type 1 diabetes patients in all four CD4+ subsets.

Expressed TCRB transcripts were sequenced because the isolated RNA had all been reverse transcribed beforehand. Here immunoSEQ multiplex PCR was the method, and the copy in TCRdb shows in-frame clones only, minus some. Of 550,000 to 850,000 clones in the sample, around 15% are singletons; the top ten hold roughly 0.022%. For these receptors, no antigen is known. Specimen: naive CD4+ T cells from blood. These receptors all stem from a man in his late teens or twenties with type 1 diabetes.

V usage is TRBV5-6 and J usage is TRBJ1-2; D unclear. Germline CDR1 is SGHDT and CDR2 is YYEEEE. There are 12 residues in the CDR3. V dropped 0 bases and J dropped 8 bases, with 8 bases sitting between them. In DNA, the CDR3 is TGTGCCAGCAGCTTGGCCTCGGTGGGCTACACCTTC. Protein: CASSLASVGYTF.

The chain recombines TRBV30 with TRBJ1-6; the D is unclear. Germline assignment: CDR1 GTSNPN and CDR2 SVGIG (reference sequence). V was pared by 4 bases and J by 9 bases, with 22 bases between. This CDR3 is 16 amino acids long. The CDR3 DNA sequence: TGTGCCTGGACCCCTCCCGGGCCCCCGGCTGGTTCACCCCTCCACTTT. Translated, it gives CAWTPPGPPAGSPLHF.

The V call is TRBV28, the J call TRBJ2-7; 8 bases agree with TRBD1. The junction had 9 bases not matched to a gene; V was cut back by 5 bases and J by 9 bases. Germline lookup yields CDR1 MDHEN and CDR2 SYDVKM. The CDR3 consists of 13 residues. This chain's CDR3 is CASSGHAGGSQYF. CDR3 sequence (DNA): TGTGCCAGCAGTGGCCATGCAGGGGGCTCGCAGTACTTC. Full variable domain (remainder filled in from reference TRBV28 and TRBJ2-7): DVKVTQSSRYLVKRTGEKVFLECVQDMDHENMFWYRQDPGLGLRLIYFSYDVKMKEKGDIPEGYSVSREKKERFSLILESASTNQTSMYLCASSGHAGGSQYFGPGTRLTVT.

V gene TRBV6-5 combines with J gene TRBJ1-3; the D is unclear. V was cut by 0 bases and J by 0 bases, with 9 bases left in between. The CDR3 sequence is 16 residues long. Per the germline V gene, CDR1 is MNHEY and CDR2 is SVGAGI. The CDR3: CASSYSYTVSGNTIYF. The CDR3 DNA reads TGTGCCAGCAGTTACTCGTATACGGTCTCTGGAAACACCATATATTTT.

CDR3 region: CASSYGTVASSGNTIYF. The CDR3 DNA reads TGTGCCAGCAGTTACGGGACGGTCGCCTCTTCTGGAAACACCATATATTTT. The gene calls are TRBV5-4 and TRBJ1-3; tentatively, D is TRBD1 (5 bases). The CDR3 loop spans 17 amino acids. Germline CDR1 is SGHNT and CDR2 is YYREEE (reference sequence). V was cut by 5 bases and J by 1 base, with 19 bases left in between.

The V and J genes are TRBV7-6 and TRBJ2-5, with D possibly TRBD1 on 6 matching bases. Trimming took off 5 bases at V and 0 bases at J, with 13 bases between the two ends. Germline V gene sequence: CDR1 SGHVS, CDR2 FNYEAQ. CDR3 length: 15 residues. The CDR3 reads CASSRHGQNQETQYF. The CDR3 DNA sequence: TGTGCCAGCAGCAGGCACGGACAGAACCAAGAGACCCAGTACTTC.

The chain links TRBV7-2 to TRBJ2-1; D call uncertain. Trimming pared 6 bases from V and 8 bases from J, leaving 14 bases between. The CDR3 extends over 13 amino acids. Per the germline V gene, CDR1 is SGHTA and CDR2 is FQGNSA. DNA of the CDR3: TGTGCCAGCAGACCTGGTCCTGAGCATGAGCAGTTCTTC. Encoded protein: CASRPGPEHEQFF.

The chain carries TRBV30 and TRBJ2-3, with 7 bases identical to TRBD1. Germline assignment: CDR1 GTSNPN and CDR2 SVGIG (reference sequence). After removal of 3 bases from V and 2 bases from J, the junction contained 11 bases not matched to a gene. This CDR3 comprises 16 residues. CDR3 in DNA: TGTGCCTGGAGCGCCATACCAGGGGGTTTCACAGATACGCAGTATTTT. Its protein product is CAWSAIPGGFTDTQYF. Together with reference TRBV30 and TRBJ2-3, the CDR3 gives the full variable domain: SQTIHQWPATLVQPVGSPLSLECTVEGTSNPNLYWYRQAAGRGLQLLFYSVGIGQISSEVPQNLSASRPQDRQFILSSKKLLLSDSGFYLCAWSAIPGGFTDTQYFGPGTRLTVL.

This clone was counted between two and nine times. The J gene is TRBJ2-7, the V gene TRBV5-1, with D uncertain. The CDR3 length is 14 residues. V lost 4 bases and J lost 3, with 14 bases in between. CDR1 and CDR2 from the germline V gene are SGHRS and YFSETQ. The CDR3, as DNA: TGCGCCAGCAGCCATGACATACCCTACTACGAGCAGTACTTC. It yields the protein CASSHDIPYYEQYF.

V and J are TRBV29-1 and TRBJ1-2; D is possibly TRBD1 (6 bases). With 7 bases removed from V and 5 bases from J, the gap between germline ends came to 11 bases. Germline V lookup: CDR1 SQVTM, CDR2 ANQGSEA. This CDR3 region has 11 residues. CDR3: CSGDGQYGYTF. CDR3 coding DNA: TGCAGCGGCGACGGACAGTATGGCTACACCTTC.

The chain carries TRBV4-2 and TRBJ2-1; D is unresolved. CDR1 is LGHNA, CDR2 YNFKEQ, per germline. Trimming removed 3 bases from V and 7 bases from J, with 7 bases in between. This CDR3 region has 12 residues. The CDR3 DNA is TGTGCCAGCAGCCAGCATAGGAATGAGCAGTTCTTC. Translation gives CASSQHRNEQFF.

The rearrangement uses TRBV5-6 and TRBJ1-5; D is ambiguous. This CDR3 comprises 15 residues. CDR1 is SGHDT and CDR2 is YYEEEE in the germline V gene. V gave up 2 bases and J gave up 2 bases, with 11 bases separating them. The chain's CDR3 is CASSLSVGGNQPQHF. CDR3 nucleotide sequence: TGTGCCAGCAGCTTAAGTGTGGGAGGCAATCAGCCCCAGCATTTT.

V is TRBV13 and J is TRBJ1-1; no reliable D call. Germline assignment: CDR1 PRHDT and CDR2 FYEKMQ (reference sequence). This CDR3 is built from 12 residues. V lost 5 bases and J lost 2, with 6 bases in between. CDR3 sequence: CASSQANTEAFF. CDR3 DNA sequence: TGTGCCAGCAGCCAGGCAAACACTGAAGCTTTCTTT.

V is TRBV14 and J is TRBJ2-7; 8 bases agree with TRBD1. The CDR3 spans 15 residues. The germline CDR1 and CDR2 sequences are SGHDN and FVKESK. The V and J ends lost 4 bases and 2 bases, in that order; junction bases with no gene match: 7. The CDR3 coding sequence is TGTGCCAGCAGCCGAGGGACAGGAGCAACCTACGAGCAGTACTTC. It specifies CASSRGTGATYEQYF.

This clone came up a few times. The CDR3 nucleotides read TGTGCCAGTAGTGCAGGACACGTGATATCGTCACCCCTCCACTTT. Translation gives CASSAGHVISSPLHF. The rearrangement joins TRBV19 to TRBJ1-6; possible D gene TRBD1, 5 bases. Germline CDR1 is LNHDA and CDR2 is SQIVND (reference sequence). The CDR3 is 15 amino acids. Trimming removed 5 bases at V and 10 bases at J, with 18 bases between.

Comment on this clone: This CDR3 is also generated by other DNA sequences in the sample. The chain couples TRBV30 to TRBJ1-5, with D uncertain. V lost 2 bases to trimming and J lost 0 bases, with 5 bases between them. Per germline, CDR1 GTSNPN and CDR2 SVGIG (reference sequence). This CDR3 has 13 amino acids. The CDR3, as DNA: TGTGCCTGGAGTAGAGGTAGCAATCAGCCCCAGCATTTT. Amino acids: CAWSRGSNQPQHF.

The rearrangement joins TRBV5-1 to TRBJ2-1, with 8 bases lining up with TRBD1. The CDR3 consists of 14 residues. V dropped 5 bases and J dropped 3; count of bases not matched to a gene: 4. Germline CDR1 and CDR2: SGHRS and YFSETQ. CDR3 amino acids: CASSSGQGYNEQFF. DNA for the CDR3: TGCGCCAGCAGTTCCGGACAGGGCTACAATGAGCAGTTCTTC.

There are a few counts of this clone. The CDR3 spells CASSALYRPYEQYF. Here the CDR3 DNA reads TGTGCCAGCAGTGCCTTATACAGACCCTACGAGCAGTACTTC. The chain joins TRBV25-1 to TRBJ2-7, with D unresolved. Trimming removed 4 bases at V and 2 bases at J, with 12 bases between. This CDR3 region has 14 residues. Germline-derived CDR1 and CDR2 are MGHDK and SYGVNS.

V and J are TRBV6-1 and TRBJ2-5, with D unresolved. Per germline, CDR1 MNHNS and CDR2 SASEGT. CDR3 length: 12 amino acids. V lost 7 bases and J 5 bases, leaving 11 bases between the germline ends. DNA of the CDR3: TGTGCCAGCAAGCCAGCCCAGGAGACCCAGTACTTC. Translating gives CASKPAQETQYF.